Listed here are 7 T cell receptor beta chains from one sample, sequenced in a study of T-cell reconstitution after alpha-beta-depleted transplantation in children. Preparing the TCRbeta library involved the use of unique molecular identifiers. TCRdb ran MiXCR on the PCR reads and lists one entry per CDR3 protein. The table shows 750,000 to 950,000 distinct CDR3 sequences, with under 20% occurring only once. The specimen was PBMCs, mostly from graft donor cells, collected 360 days after TCRalphabeta/CD19-depleted stem cell transplant. These receptors originate from a male patient under 18 who had a stem cell transplant for acute lymphoblastic leukemia, so the T cells may come from the graft donor.

The chain carries TRBV5-1 and TRBJ2-2; D gene ambiguous. The germline CDR1 and CDR2 sequences are SGHRS and YFSETQ. This CDR3 spans 15 amino acids. The germline V and J ends were trimmed by 2 bases and 0 bases, with 8 bases remaining between them. The CDR3 region is CASSFGPSNTGELFF. The CDR3 DNA follows: TGCGCCAGCAGCTTCGGACCATCGAACACCGGGGAGCTGTTTTTT.

The chain combines TRBV8-2 with TRBJ2-3; TRBD1, the D gene given by the table, was not confirmed from the DNA. TRBV8-2 is a listed pseudogene. CDR3 length: 17 residues. CDR3: CAMGDAQGDSGTDTQYF. The DNA of the CDR3 is TGTGCCATGGGCGACGCCCAGGGGGATTCGGGAACAGATACGCAGTATTTT.

The chain is built from TRBV12-3 or TRBV12-4 and TRBJ2-5; D is uncertain. The CDR3 is 14 amino acids. Trimming shortened V by 4 bases and J by 3 bases, and 12 bases separated the two germline ends. The CDR3 DNA follows: TGTGCCAGCAGTTGGGGTGCTCCCAAAGAGACCCAGTACTTC. Its protein is CASSWGAPKETQYF.

This clonotype was observed a few times. The V gene is TRBV29-1, the J gene TRBJ2-1; the D gene is possibly TRBD2 (6 bases). V gave up 7 bases and J gave up 2 bases, with 12 bases separating them. Germline V CDR1 and CDR2: SQVTM, ANQGSEA. The CDR3 is 13 amino acids. CDR3 residues: CSGEAAPYNEQFF. Written as DNA, the CDR3 is TGCAGCGGGGAGGCCGCGCCCTACAATGAGCAGTTCTTC.

This clonotype was seen a handful of times. The rearrangement links TRBV29-1 to TRBJ1-4; 11 bases fit TRBD1. The CDR3 length is 18 residues. The J segment lost 1 base and the V segment lost 4 bases, leaving 11 bases of the junction unmatched. Per germline, CDR1 SQVTM and CDR2 ANQGSEA. CDR3 sequence reads: CSVGDPDRGRLTNEKLFF. CDR3 bases: TGCAGCGTTGGCGATCCGGACAGGGGGCGCTTAACTAATGAAAAACTGTTTTTT.

This clonotype was seen only once. This chain connects TRBV12-5 to TRBJ2-1, with TRBD2 matching over 7 bases. With 0 bases clipped from V and 5 bases from J, the junction kept 7 bases outside the gene matches. The CDR3 contains 16 residues. Germline CDR1 LGHNT, CDR2 FRNRAP. The CDR3: CASGLVLGGRDNEQFF. CDR3 coding DNA: TGTGCTAGTGGTTTGGTACTCGGCGGGAGAGACAATGAGCAGTTCTTC.

This clonotype was detected many times. This chain connects TRBV5-1 to TRBJ2-7, with D unresolved. Germline lookup yields CDR1 SGHRS and CDR2 YFSETQ. This CDR3 is 15 amino acids long. Trimming took 6 bases from V and 0 from J, leaving 16 bases between them. The CDR3 reads CASKVRALSSYEQYF. In nucleotides, the CDR3 is TGCGCCAGCAAGGTAAGGGCCTTGAGCTCCTACGAGCAGTACTTC.